The 5 T cell receptor beta chains presented below share a single source sample, sequenced in a study of blood T cell repertoires in COVID-19. Assay used: immunoSEQ multiplex PCR; TCRdb lists only in-frame clones, some missing. The data contain more than 110,000 clones, around 79% of them singletons. Sequencing was carried out using PBMCs or T cells enriched from blood (not recorded which). All receptors come from a woman in her forties or fifties who had recovered from COVID-19.

V and J are TRBV27 and TRBJ1-4, with D possibly matching TRBD1 (6 bases). The CDR3 consists of 16 residues. CDR1 is MNHEY, CDR2 SMNVEV, per germline (reference sequence). V dropped 6 bases and J dropped 5 bases, with 19 bases sitting between them. This chain's CDR3 is CASRPLTGRGNEKLFF. CDR3 bases: TGTGCCAGCAGACCTTTGACAGGTCGCGGGAATGAAAAACTGTTTTTT.

V gene TRBV27 combines with J gene TRBJ2-1; the D is unclear. The CDR3 is 16 residues long. Trimming removed 4 bases at V and 0 bases at J, with 13 bases between. Looked up from germline, CDR1 is MNHEY and CDR2 is SMNVEV (reference sequence). The CDR3 coding sequence is TGTGCCAGCAGTTCCTTGCGGAGTAGCTCCTACAATGAGCAGTTCTTC. Translating gives CASSSLRSSSYNEQFF.

There are many counts of this clone. J is TRBJ2-4 and V is TRBV12-3 or TRBV12-4, with D unclear. V was trimmed by 3 bases and J by 8 bases, leaving 11 bases between them. The CDR3 length is 13 residues. CDR3 coding DNA: TGTGCCAGCAGTTTTCGGTTTACGGACATTCAGTACTTC. Its translation is CASSFRFTDIQYF.

V gene TRBV11-2 combines with J gene TRBJ1-1, with D uncertain. The CDR3 consists of 14 residues. Germline loops: CDR1 SGHAT, CDR2 FQNNGV. The germline V and J ends were trimmed by 1 base and 1 base, with 7 bases remaining between them. The CDR3 DNA reads as TGTGCCAGCAGCTTAGTCGGCGGGAACACTGAAGCTTTCTTT. Amino acid sequence: CASSLVGGNTEAFF.

The chain couples TRBV3-1 (or the pseudogene TRBV3-2) to TRBJ2-2, with 11 bases lining up with TRBD2. The V and J ends lost 3 bases and 6 bases, in that order; junction bases with no gene match: 6. Germline V gives CDR1 LGHDT, CDR2 YNNKEL (reference sequence). The CDR3 extends over 16 amino acids. The CDR3 DNA reads as TGTGCCAGCAGCCAGAGGTCACTAGCGGGAGCCGGGGAGCTGTTTTTT. This codes for CASSQRSLAGAGELFF.